The 11 T cell receptor beta chains below were found in one sample sequenced in a study of T cell repertoires in ileal Crohn's disease. Only in-frame clones appear in the TCRdb table, and some are missing; sequencing was by immunoSEQ multiplex PCR. Of approximately 29,000 clones in the sample, about three quarters were seen once. Material: ileal tissue. Every receptor here comes from an adult with Crohn's disease.

The chain employs TRBV6-5 and TRBJ1-1; 7 nucleotides line up with TRBD1. Germline V gives CDR1 MNHEY, CDR2 SVGAGI. The CDR3 is 14 residues long. The junction had 0 bases not matched to a gene; V was cut back by 2 bases and J by 0 bases. CDR3 in amino acids: CASSYRGLNTEAFF. In DNA, the CDR3 is TGTGCCAGCAGTTACAGGGGGCTGAACACTGAAGCTTTCTTT.

The chain uses TRBV6-1 and TRBJ2-1; weak D call: TRBD2 (6 bases). This CDR3 comprises 14 residues. V was shortened by 2 bases and J by 7 bases, with 12 bases between the two germline ends. Germline V gives CDR1 MNHNS, CDR2 SASEGT. The CDR3 spells CASSEPEGRNEQFF. CDR3 in DNA: TGTGCCAGCAGTGAACCCGAAGGGAGGAATGAGCAGTTCTTC.

This chain joins TRBV2 and TRBJ2-3, with D uncertain. The V end was cut by 2 bases, the J end by 6 bases, with 3 bases between. This CDR3 comprises 11 residues. CDR1 is SNHLY and CDR2 is FYNNEI in the germline V gene. The DNA for the CDR3 is TGTGCCAGCAGTGAACGGGATACGCAGTATTTT. It yields the protein CASSERDTQYF.

Here the CDR3 DNA reads TGTGCCAGTAGTACGGCACCTCAGAGGGGGACCGGGGAGCTGTTTTTT. Translated: CASSTAPQRGTGELFF. V gene TRBV19 combines with J gene TRBJ2-2; D may be TRBD1 (6 bases). The CDR3 contains 16 residues. The V gene lost 4 bases and the J gene lost 5 bases, with 17 bases spanning the gap. Germline V CDR1 and CDR2: LNHDA, SQIVND (reference sequence).

CDR3 protein: CASSSYPGQGNTEAFF. CDR3 sequence (DNA): TGTGCCAGCAGCTCTTATCCGGGACAGGGGAACACTGAAGCTTTCTTT. V is TRBV5-6 and J is TRBJ1-1; TRBD1 aligns across 9 bases. The germline V gene has CDR1 SGHDT and CDR2 YYEEEE. The junction had 7 bases not matched to a gene; V was cut back by 3 bases and J by 1 base. The CDR3 has 16 amino acids.

This chain links TRBV7-8 with TRBJ1-2; D is uncertain. The CDR3 runs 16 residues. The germline V gene encodes CDR1 SGHVS and CDR2 FQNEAQ. V was pared by 1 base and J by 0 bases, with 12 bases between. The CDR3 reads CASSLVSRLANYGYTF. The CDR3 DNA follows: TGTGCCAGCAGCTTAGTATCCAGGTTAGCTAACTATGGCTACACCTTC.

J is TRBJ2-7 and V is TRBV29-1; 7 bases are shared with TRBD2. With V trimmed by 4 bases and J by 3 bases, 12 bases remained unmatched. CDR1 and CDR2 (germline): SQVTM, ANQGSEA. The CDR3 extends over 15 amino acids. CDR3 residues: CSVAKGRGHFYEQYF. The DNA of the CDR3 is TGCAGCGTTGCGAAGGGGAGGGGCCATTTCTACGAGCAGTACTTC.

A single count supports this clone. The chain is built from TRBV6-5 and TRBJ2-5; TRBD1 matches at 7 bases. The tail of the sequence fits TRBJ2-7 better, so the J call may be wrong. The CDR3 length is 15 residues. CDR1 and CDR2 (germline): MNHEY, SVGAGI. The CDR3 is CASSSTTGKSYEQYF. The CDR3 DNA is TGTGCCAGCAGTTCCACGACAGGGAAGTCCTACGAGCAGTACTTC.

The chain recombines TRBV13 with TRBJ2-3; D perhaps matches TRBD2 (6 bases). Germline CDR1 and CDR2: PRHDT and FYEKMQ (reference sequence). Between the trimmed V and J ends, which lost 5 bases and 9 bases, there was a span of 18 bases. The CDR3 loop spans 14 amino acids. The CDR3 DNA follows: TGTGCCAGCAGCCCGGGACTTGCGCCCGCAACGCAGTATTTT. Translating it yields CASSPGLAPATQYF.

In its sample, this clone was seen once. This chain links TRBV6-1 with TRBJ1-2; 8 nucleotides line up with TRBD1. J lost 2 bases, V lost 4 bases, and 9 bases had no gene match. The CDR3 has 16 amino acids. Germline V gene sequence: CDR1 MNHNS, CDR2 SASEGT. The CDR3 here is CASSVFPRTGNYGYTF. As DNA, the CDR3 is TGTGCCAGCAGTGTTTTTCCTCGGACAGGGAACTATGGCTACACCTTC.

This CDR3 is CASAPSGVGYGYTF. The CDR3 nucleotides read TGTGCCAGCGCGCCGTCAGGGGTGGGCTATGGCTACACCTTC. The chain is built from TRBV27 and TRBJ1-2; D might be TRBD1 (6 bases). In germline, CDR1 is MNHEY, CDR2 SMNVEV (reference sequence). V lost 8 bases and J lost 4, with 17 bases in between. The CDR3 runs 14 residues.